Presented here are 2 T cell receptor beta chains from one specimen sequenced in a study of T cells expressing NK-cell markers. TCRdb re-called the 5' RACE reads and shows each CDR3 protein once, DNA omitted. The sample totals 400,000 to 550,000 distinct CDR3 sequences. Sequences were obtained from blood T cells: a sorted CD56 or NKG2C T cell subset, CD4+ or CD8+ T cells, or bulk PBMC T cells (not recorded which). All receptors come from a woman between 18 and 70 years old in good health.

The rearrangement uses TRBV7-2 and TRBJ2-7; TCRdb gives TRBD1 as the D gene, but with no DNA this cannot be confirmed. This CDR3 is built from 13 residues. Per germline, CDR1 SGHTA and CDR2 FQGNSA. This chain's CDR3 is CASSPHQGYEQYF.

This rearrangement joins TRBV27 to TRBJ2-7. CDR3 length equals 14 residues. CDR1 and CDR2 from the germline V gene are MNHEY and SMNVEV (reference sequence). The chain's CDR3 is CASSRRQEPYEQYF.